This T cell receptor beta chain appears in the sequencing data of a study of cytomegalovirus exposure and HLA in healthy donors. The table lists this clone with a few counts. Losses at the gene ends were 2 bases for V and 6 bases for J; bases not matched to a gene: 6. The V gene's germline CDR1 is LGHNA and CDR2 YSLEER. This CDR3 has 14 residues. With 60 Vbeta and 13 Jbeta primers, the PCR was carried out. TCRdb's table, derived via immunoSEQ multiplex PCR, lists solely in-frame clones and lacks some. The sample lists roughly 100,000 clones, roughly 75% occurring once. The rearrangement uses TRBV4-3 and TRBJ2-7; TRBD1 agrees at 8 bases. This TCR was sampled from a woman aged 55-70 years in good health and CMV-seronegative. The sample consisted of PBMCs. CDR3 DNA: TGCGCCAGCAGCCAAATGGGGACAGGTGGCGAGCAGTACTTC. It specifies CASSQMGTGGEQYF.